Following are 11 T cell receptor beta chains from one sample sequenced in a study of a mutant IDH1 vaccine in newly diagnosed glioma. Noted time point: week 23, last vaccination. Doses consisted of 300 ug of mutant IDH1 20-mer peptide each, paired with topical imiquimod. Profiling relied on immunoSEQ multiplex PCR, and the TCRdb table lists in-frame clones only, not all of them. The data contain approximately 62,000 clones, approximately 84% of them seen just once; the ten biggest clones take up approximately 3.8%. These receptors have no identified antigens. Sequencing was performed on PBMCs, taken from a glioma patient whose treatment included an IDH1 peptide vaccine. The receptors stem from a man under 40 with glioma.

This clone is a singleton in its sample. V and J are TRBV20-1 and TRBJ1-4; 7 bases fit TRBD1. CDR3 length: 11 amino acids. V lost 6 bases, J lost 8 bases, and 3 bases stayed unmatched. CDR1 and CDR2 from the germline V gene are DFQATT and SNEGSKA (reference sequence). The chain's CDR3 is CSAQGEEKLFF. For the CDR3, the DNA is TGCAGTGCCCAGGGGGAGGAAAAACTGTTTTTT.

The CDR3 nucleotides are TGCGCCAGCAGCTTGGAAGAGGGGGTGACCACTGAAGCTTTCTTT. Its protein is CASSLEEGVTTEAFF. The chain combines TRBV5-1 with TRBJ1-1, with D perhaps TRBD1 (6 bases). The CDR3 is made up of 15 amino acids. V was pared by 0 bases and J by 4 bases, with 13 bases between. CDR1 is SGHRS, CDR2 YFSETQ, per germline.

The J gene is TRBJ2-7, the V gene TRBV29-1; no clear D gene. The V and J ends lost 0 bases and 0 bases respectively, with 15 bases between them. Germline CDR1 is SQVTM and CDR2 is ANQGSEA. The CDR3 runs to 16 residues. This CDR3 is CSVEDPPPLSSYEQYF. CDR3 DNA: TGCAGCGTTGAAGATCCCCCCCCCTTAAGCTCCTACGAGCAGTACTTC.

J is TRBJ1-2 and V is TRBV6-5, with TRBD1 identical over 8 bases. The CDR3 has 12 residues. J was trimmed by 9 bases and V by 7 bases; bases with no gene match: 7. Germline loops: CDR1 MNHEY, CDR2 SVGAGI. DNA of the CDR3: TGTGCCAGCACTGGAGGACAGGGCCGCTACACCTTC. Translated: CASTGGQGRYTF.

The rearrangement uses TRBV5-1 and TRBJ2-2; tentatively, D is TRBD2 (5 bases). Deletions cut 4 bases from V and 7 bases from J, with 17 bases between. The germline CDR1 and CDR2 sequences are SGHRS and YFSETQ. This CDR3 has 15 residues. For the CDR3, the DNA is TGCGCCAGCAGCCACACCGGGCCCAGCGGCGGGGAGCTGTTTTTT. It specifies CASSHTGPSGGELFF.

J is TRBJ1-5 and V is TRBV2, with a tentative D call TRBD1 (5 bases). Deletions cut 8 bases from V and 4 bases from J, with 12 bases between. Germline V gene sequence: CDR1 SNHLY, CDR2 FYNNEI. This CDR3 spans 13 amino acids. The CDR3 loop reads CASSTERNQPQHF. The CDR3 region has the DNA TGTGCCAGCTCGACAGAAAGAAATCAGCCCCAGCATTTT.

The CDR3 protein is CASRNSYNSPLHF. The CDR3 DNA is TGTGCCAGCAGAAACAGCTATAATTCACCCCTCCACTTT. The genes are TRBV7-8 and TRBJ1-6; D gene unclear. The CDR3 length is 13 residues. Germline V gene lookup returns CDR1 SGHVS and CDR2 FQNEAQ. Trimming cost V 6 bases and J 3 bases, with 6 bases left between them.

The chain is built from TRBV28 and TRBJ2-1, with a possible D match to TRBD1 (6 bases). The CDR3 has 15 residues. Between the trimmed V and J ends, which lost 2 bases and 5 bases, there was a span of 13 bases. Germline lookup yields CDR1 MDHEN and CDR2 SYDVKM. CDR3 residues: CASSLTQTGNNEQFF. The CDR3 bases are TGTGCCAGCAGTTTAACTCAGACAGGCAACAATGAGCAGTTCTTC.

The chain carries TRBV7-9 and TRBJ2-7; D may be TRBD1 (5 bases). V lost 6 bases and J lost 2, with 23 bases in between. CDR1 and CDR2 from the germline V gene are SEHNR and FQNEAQ (reference sequence). The CDR3 is 17 amino acids. In nucleotides, the CDR3 is TGTGCCAGCAGTTCAGATCGCGGACAAACCATCGCCTACGAGCAGTACTTC. As protein: CASSSDRGQTIAYEQYF.

This rearrangement joins TRBV5-8 to TRBJ1-6; 9 nucleotides line up with TRBD1. In germline, CDR1 is SGHTS, CDR2 YDEGEE. The length of the CDR3 is 15 residues. V gave up 4 bases and J gave up 9 bases; unmatched junction bases: 8. The CDR3 sequence is CASSPGQGISSPLHF. CDR3 bases: TGTGCCAGCAGCCCCGGACAGGGGATCAGTTCACCCCTCCACTTT.

This chain links TRBV4-1 with TRBJ2-5; tentative D call: TRBD1 (6 bases). The DNA end is more similar to TRBJ2-7, so the J call may be wrong. The CDR3 has 15 residues. CDR1 is MGHRA and CDR2 is YSYEKL in the germline V gene. The CDR3 DNA reads as TGCGCCAGCAGCCAATGGGACACCTACTCCTACGAGCAGTACTTC. Translated, it gives CASSQWDTYSYEQYF.